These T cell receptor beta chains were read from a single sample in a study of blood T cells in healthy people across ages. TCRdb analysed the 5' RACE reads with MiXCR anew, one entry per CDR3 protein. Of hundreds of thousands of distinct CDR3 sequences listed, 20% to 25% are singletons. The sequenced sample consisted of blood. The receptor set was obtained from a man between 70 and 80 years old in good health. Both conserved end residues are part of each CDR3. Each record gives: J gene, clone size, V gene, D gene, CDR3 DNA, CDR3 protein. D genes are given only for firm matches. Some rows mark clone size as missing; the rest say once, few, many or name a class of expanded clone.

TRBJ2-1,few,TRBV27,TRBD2,TGTGCCAGCAGTCCAGGACTAGCGGGAGGGGTATCCTACAATGAGCAGTTCTTC,CASSPGLAGGVSYNEQFF
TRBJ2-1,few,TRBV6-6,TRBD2,TGTGCCAGCAATCAACTAGCGGCCTACAATGAGCAGTTCTTC,CASNQLAAYNEQFF
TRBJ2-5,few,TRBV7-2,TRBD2,TGTGCCAGCAGCTTAGGAACTAGCGGGGACGGTGAGACCCAGTACTTC,CASSLGTSGDGETQYF
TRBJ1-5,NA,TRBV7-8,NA,TGTGCCAGCAGCTTAGGCGACATTAGCAATCAGCCCCAGCATTTT,CASSLGDISNQPQHF
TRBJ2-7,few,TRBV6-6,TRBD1,TGTGCCAGCAGGGCAGAAAGGACAGGGAATCGCGAGCAGTACTTC,CASRAERTGNREQYF
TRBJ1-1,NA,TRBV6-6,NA,TGTGCCAGCAGTTACTCCCCAGTAGGGGCCGAAGCTTTCTTT,CASSYSPVGAEAFF
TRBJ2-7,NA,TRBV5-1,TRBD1,TGCGCCAGCAGCTTGATGGGACAGGGGAGCTCCTACGAGCAGTACTTC,CASSLMGQGSSYEQYF
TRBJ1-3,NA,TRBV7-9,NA,TGTGCCAGCAGCTCGACGGGCCGAATCAATGGAAACACCATATATTTT,CASSSTGRINGNTIYF
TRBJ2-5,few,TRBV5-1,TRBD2,TGCGCCAGCTCGCGGGAGGGTCGGGAGACCCAGTACTTC,CASSREGRETQYF
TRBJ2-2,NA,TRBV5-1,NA,TGCGCCAGCAGCTTGTCCGGGGGCGCCACCGGGGAGCCGGTTTTT,CASSLSGGATGEPVF
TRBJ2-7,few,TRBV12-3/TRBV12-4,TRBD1,TGTGCCAGCAGTTTCCAACAGGGGTCCTACGAGCAGTACTTC,CASSFQQGSYEQYF
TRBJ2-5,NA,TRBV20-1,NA,TGCAGTGGGGTCAGTGGTGGGTCGGAGACCCAGTACTTC,CSGVSGGSETQYF
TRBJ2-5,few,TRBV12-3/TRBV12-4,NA,TGTGCCAGCAGTTTATTGGGAGAGCAGTACTTC,CASSLLGEQYF
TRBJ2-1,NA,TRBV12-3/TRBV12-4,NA,TGTGCCAGCATCGAACAGGACAGTTCCTACAATGAGCAGTTCTTC,CASIEQDSSYNEQFF
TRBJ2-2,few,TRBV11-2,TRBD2,TGTGCCAGCAGCTCGGAAAGGACTAGCGGGACCACCGGGGAGCTGTTTTTT,CASSSERTSGTTGELFF
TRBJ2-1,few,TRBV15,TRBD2,TGTGCCACCAGCAGATCCCTTGGGGGGGGAGACAATGAGCAGTTCTTC,CATSRSLGGGDNEQFF
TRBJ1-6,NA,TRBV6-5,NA,TGTACCAGCAGTTACCGAAACAATTCACCCCTCCACTTT,CTSSYRNNSPLHF
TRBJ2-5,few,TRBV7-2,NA,TGTGCCAGCAGCTTGCAGCCAGGAGAGACCCAGTACTTC,CASSLQPGETQYF
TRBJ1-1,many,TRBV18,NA,TGTGCCAGCTCACCTGCAGGGAGGGGGACTGAAGCTTTCTTT,CASSPAGRGTEAFF
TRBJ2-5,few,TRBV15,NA,TGTGCCACCAGCAGCATTACGGGCCCCCAAGAGACCCAGTACTTC,CATSSITGPQETQYF
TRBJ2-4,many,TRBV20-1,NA,TGCAGTGCTAGAGGGGTTGTTAGGGCCAAAAACATTCAGTACTTC,CSARGVVRAKNIQYF
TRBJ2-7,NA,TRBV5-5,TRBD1,TGTGCCAGCAGCTTGTCCGGGGGACAGGGGTCGTACGAGCAGTACTTC,CASSLSGGQGSYEQYF
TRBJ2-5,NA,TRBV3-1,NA,TGTGCCAGCAGCTCGCTTGGAGAGGGCGGAGGGACCCAGTACTTC,CASSSLGEGGGTQYF
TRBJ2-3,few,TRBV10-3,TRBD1,TGTGCCATCAGACAGCAGGGGGCGCAACCAGATACGCAGTATTTT,CAIRQQGAQPDTQYF
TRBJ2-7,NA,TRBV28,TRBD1,TGTGCCAGCAGTGCTGGCAGGGGGAGAGAGCAGTACTTC,CASSAGRGREQYF
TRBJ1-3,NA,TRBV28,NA,TGTGCCAGCAGTCCTCCGAGGTCTGGAAACACCATATATTTT,CASSPPRSGNTIYF
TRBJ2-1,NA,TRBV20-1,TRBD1,TGCAGTGCTAGTGTGGGACAGGGGCAGTTCTTC,CSASVGQGQFF
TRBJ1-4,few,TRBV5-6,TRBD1,TGTGCCAGCAGCTGGGGGACAGGGACAGAAAAACTGTTTTTT,CASSWGTGTEKLFF
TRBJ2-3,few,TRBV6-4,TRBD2,TGTGCCAGCAGTGAGGTGGCTAGCGGGACGACAGATACGCAGTATTTT,CASSEVASGTTDTQYF
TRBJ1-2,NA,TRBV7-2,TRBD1,TGTGCCAGCAGCCGTTCCGGGACAGACTATGGCTACACCTTC,CASSRSGTDYGYTF
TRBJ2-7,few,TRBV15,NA,TGTGCCACCAGCAGAGGGGCTTATAGCTCCTACGAGCAGTACTTC,CATSRGAYSSYEQYF
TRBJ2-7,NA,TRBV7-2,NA,TGTGCCAGCAGCTTACAAGGTGACTTGGGCTACGAGCAGTACTTC,CASSLQGDLGYEQYF
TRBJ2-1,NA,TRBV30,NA,TGTGCCTGGAGTGTATTGCTCATCAACAATGAGCAGTTCTTC,CAWSVLLINNEQFF